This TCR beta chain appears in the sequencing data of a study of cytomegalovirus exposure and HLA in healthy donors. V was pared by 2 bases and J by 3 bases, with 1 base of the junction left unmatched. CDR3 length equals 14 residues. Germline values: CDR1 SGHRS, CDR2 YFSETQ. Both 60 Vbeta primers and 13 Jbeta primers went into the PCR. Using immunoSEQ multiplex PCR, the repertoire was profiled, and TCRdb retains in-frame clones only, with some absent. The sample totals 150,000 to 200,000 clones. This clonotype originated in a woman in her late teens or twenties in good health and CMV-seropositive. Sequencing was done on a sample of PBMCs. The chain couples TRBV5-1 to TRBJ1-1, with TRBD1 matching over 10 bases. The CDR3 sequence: CASSFGTGDTEAFF. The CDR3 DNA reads TGCGCCAGCAGCTTCGGGACAGGGGACACTGAAGCTTTCTTT.